This T cell receptor beta chain was sequenced in a study of a mutant IDH1 vaccine in newly diagnosed glioma. Time point noted: baseline, week 1 (first vaccination visit). Sample treatment: pre-vaccination baseline after standard-of-care therapy. Germline V gives CDR1 SGHDT, CDR2 YYEEEE. The CDR3 sequence is 14 residues long. With 3 bases clipped from V and 3 bases from J, the junction kept 5 bases outside the gene matches. Generated by immunoSEQ multiplex PCR, the TCRdb table keeps only in-frame clones and is missing some. Counted here are tens of thousands of clones, about 86% occurring once; the ten biggest clones make up roughly 2.8%.

The chain carries TRBV5-6 and TRBJ1-1; 7 positions match TRBD1. The TCR was taken from a man aged 25 to 45 with glioma. Sequences were derived from PBMCs, sampled from a glioma patient treated with radiotherapy, temozolomide or both. The CDR3: CASSYRTGYTEAFF. In DNA, the CDR3 is TGTGCCAGCAGCTACCGGACAGGATACACTGAAGCTTTCTTT.